This passage covers 25 T cell receptor beta chains from one sample sequenced in a study of shared clonotypes between healthy human individuals. TCRdb's copy holds only in-frame clones and misses some; the assay was immunoSEQ multiplex PCR. The sample consists of about 180,000 clones, over 85% of them appearing once. The sequenced sample was naive CD4+ T cells sorted from blood. The sample's subset: CD45RA+ positively selected. All receptors come from a woman aged 25 to 45 in good health.

This clone was detected only once. This chain joins TRBV28 and TRBJ1-2, with a weak D call TRBD1 (6 bases). Per the germline V gene, CDR1 is MDHEN and CDR2 is SYDVKM. V gave up 6 bases and J gave up 2 bases, with 13 bases separating them. This CDR3 is built from 14 residues. CDR3 sequence reads: CASRQGLRNYGYTF. CDR3 bases: TGTGCCAGCAGACAGGGCTTACGCAACTATGGCTACACCTTC.

The chain is built from TRBV9 and TRBJ1-6; D is unclear. The CDR3 loop spans 15 amino acids. The germline CDR1 and CDR2 sequences are SGDLS and YYNGEE. V was shortened by 4 bases and J by 10 bases, with 18 bases between the two germline ends. CDR3 in amino acids: CASSKEESRNSPLHF. CDR3 DNA sequence: TGTGCCAGCAGCAAGGAGGAGTCAAGAAACTCACCCCTCCACTTT.

The chain links TRBV5-1 to TRBJ1-2, with TRBD1 matching 11 bases. CDR3 length equals 16 residues. J lost 2 bases, V lost 4 bases, and 7 bases had no gene match. CDR1 SGHRS and CDR2 YFSETQ come from the germline V gene. The CDR3 DNA reads as TGCGCCAGCAGCGAGGACAGGGGGCTGTCAAACTATGGCTACACCTTC. Translated, it gives CASSEDRGLSNYGYTF.

The chain has TRBV6-1 and TRBJ1-5, with TRBD1 identical over 9 bases. The CDR3 has 14 residues. Germline V gives CDR1 MNHNS, CDR2 SASEGT. V lost 5 bases and J lost 4; bases outside the gene matches: 3. Here the CDR3 DNA reads TGTGCCAGCAGTCGGACAGGGGAAAATCAGCCCCAGCATTTT. It specifies CASSRTGENQPQHF.

The V and J genes are TRBV10-2 and TRBJ2-7, with 12 bases fitting TRBD2. The trim removed 4 bases at V and 2 bases at J, leaving 3 bases unmatched. The CDR3 runs to 15 residues. Germline V gives CDR1 WSHSY, CDR2 SAAADI. The DNA of the CDR3 is TGCGCCAGCAGTGGAGGACTAGCGGGGACCTACGAGCAGTACTTC. Protein product: CASSGGLAGTYEQYF.

This rearrangement joins TRBV20-1 to TRBJ2-5; D is ambiguous. Germline-derived CDR1 and CDR2 are DFQATT and SNEGSKA (reference sequence). Trimming cost V 2 bases and J 0 bases, with 1 base left between them. The CDR3 is 11 residues long. The CDR3 sequence is CSARNQETQYF. Here the CDR3 DNA reads TGCAGTGCTAGAAACCAAGAGACCCAGTACTTC.

This chain connects TRBV6-1 to TRBJ2-2, with D unclear. The V and J ends lost 7 bases and 6 bases respectively, with 9 bases between them. Germline CDR1 MNHNS, CDR2 SASEGT. The CDR3 is 12 residues long. The CDR3 nucleotides are TGTGCCAGCACAAGCCCCCCCGGGGAGCTGTTTTTT. This codes for CASTSPPGELFF.

This chain connects TRBV9 to TRBJ1-1; no firm D call. The CDR3 has 14 residues. V was cut by 4 bases and J by 1 base, with 11 bases left in between. Per the germline V gene, CDR1 is SGDLS and CDR2 is YYNGEE. CDR3 sequence (DNA): TGTGCCAGCAGCAAGAGGGCAGAGAACACTGAAGCTTTCTTT. Translating it yields CASSKRAENTEAFF.

The J gene is TRBJ2-7, the V gene TRBV27; D might be TRBD2 (6 bases). Per the germline V gene, CDR1 is MNHEY and CDR2 is SMNVEV (reference sequence). V was cut by 0 bases and J by 4 bases, with 22 bases left in between. The CDR3 has 18 amino acids. This chain's CDR3 is CASSLSRRDEPFFYEQYF. CDR3 bases: TGTGCCAGCAGTTTATCAAGGCGGGATGAACCCTTTTTTTACGAGCAGTACTTC.

The chain links TRBV5-4 to TRBJ1-2; weak D call: TRBD1 (5 bases). The V end lost 5 bases, the J end lost 0 bases, and 11 bases lay between the germline ends. Per germline, CDR1 SGHNT and CDR2 YYREEE (reference sequence). There are 14 residues in the CDR3. The CDR3 bases are TGTGCCAGCAGACGCCCGGGACCTAACTATGGCTACACCTTC. Protein product: CASRRPGPNYGYTF.

J is TRBJ2-5 and V is TRBV5-6, with D possibly being TRBD2 (5 bases). CDR1 is SGHDT, CDR2 YYEEEE, per germline. Trimming removed 1 base from V and 4 bases from J, with 14 bases in between. This CDR3 is built from 15 residues. DNA of the CDR3: TGTGCCAGCAGCTTGAGTATGGGGAGTGGAGAGACCCAGTACTTC. This encodes CASSLSMGSGETQYF.

The V and J genes are TRBV28 and TRBJ1-1, with D unclear. The ends were cut back, 5 bases at V and 0 bases at J, with 10 bases in the middle. CDR1 and CDR2 (germline): MDHEN, SYDVKM. The CDR3 has 14 amino acids. The CDR3 bases are TGTGCCAGCAGTGTACAGCCTATGAACACTGAAGCTTTCTTT. This codes for CASSVQPMNTEAFF.

In its sample, this clone was seen a few times. This rearrangement joins TRBV10-1 to TRBJ2-7; no reliable D call. The CDR3 spans 11 residues. CDR1 and CDR2 from the germline V gene are WNHNN and SYGVQD (reference sequence). The ends were cut back, 7 bases at V and 4 bases at J, with 8 bases in the middle. CDR3 sequence: CASTLTYEQYF. The CDR3 DNA sequence: TGCGCCAGCACCCTGACATACGAGCAGTACTTC.

The V and J genes are TRBV11-2 and TRBJ2-5; 7 bases agree with TRBD1. The J call may be wrong; the DNA end is better matched by TRBJ2-7. Germline V CDR1 and CDR2: SGHAT, FQNNGV. The CDR3 has 15 residues. The CDR3 DNA follows: TGTGCCAGCAGCTCTCTCCGGGACAGCTCCTACGAGCAGTACTTC. Translating it yields CASSSLRDSSYEQYF.

The V call is TRBV4-1, the J call TRBJ2-6, with D possibly TRBD1 on 6 matching bases. The CDR3 length is 17 residues. CDR1 MGHRA and CDR2 YSYEKL come from the germline V gene. V was pared by 1 base and J by 0 bases, with 10 bases between. The chain's CDR3 is CASSQGTDNSGANVLTF. CDR3 sequence (DNA): TGCGCCAGCAGCCAAGGGACAGATAACTCTGGGGCCAACGTCCTGACTTTC.

The J gene is TRBJ1-1, the V gene TRBV28, with TRBD1 matching 7 bases. The CDR3 has 14 residues. The V gene's germline CDR1 is MDHEN and CDR2 SYDVKM. V gave up 2 bases and J gave up 3 bases; unmatched junction bases: 3. In DNA, the CDR3 is TGTGCCAGCAGTTTAGAAGACAGGGACACTGAAGCTTTCTTT. This gives the protein CASSLEDRDTEAFF.

This chain joins TRBV5-1 and TRBJ2-7, with 9 bases that match TRBD1. The CDR3 contains 16 residues. The V gene's germline CDR1 is SGHRS and CDR2 YFSETQ. V was clipped by 2 bases and J by 0 bases; unmatched bases: 6. Written as DNA, the CDR3 is TGCGCCAGCAGCTTAGAGGGACAGGGATTCTCCTACGAGCAGTACTTC. Translation gives CASSLEGQGFSYEQYF. Full variable domain (remainder filled in from reference TRBV5-1 and TRBJ2-7): KAGVTQTPRYLIKTRGQQVTLSCSPISGHRSVSWYQQTPGQGLQFLFEYFSETQRNKGNFPGRFSGRQFSNSRSEMNVSTLELGDSALYLCASSLEGQGFSYEQYFGPGTRLTVT.

The chain combines TRBV7-2 with TRBJ2-5, with a possible D match to TRBD2 (6 bases). TRBJ2-7 matches the DNA end more closely, so the J call is doubtful. The CDR3 contains 14 residues. Germline V gene lookup returns CDR1 SGHTA and CDR2 FQGNSA. The CDR3, as DNA: TGTGCCAGCAGCTTAAAGGGAGGATCCTACGAGCAGTACTTC. Its translation: CASSLKGGSYEQYF.

The sample holds one count of this clone. This sequence joins TRBV28 and TRBJ2-1; 14 bases are a match to TRBD2. J lost 6 bases, V lost 6 bases, and 10 bases had no gene match. This CDR3 is built from 17 residues. Germline loops: CDR1 MDHEN, CDR2 SYDVKM. The CDR3 reads CASSPLGTSGSSNEQFF. CDR3 nucleotides: TGTGCCAGCAGCCCCCTTGGGACTAGCGGGAGTAGCAATGAGCAGTTCTTC. Full variable domain (rest looked up from reference TRBV28 and TRBJ2-1): DVKVTQSSRYLVKRTGEKVFLECVQDMDHENMFWYRQDPGLGLRLIYFSYDVKMKEKGDIPEGYSVSREKKERFSLILESASTNQTSMYLCASSPLGTSGSSNEQFFGPGTRLTVL.

The V gene is TRBV28, the J gene TRBJ2-4; D gene ambiguous. The CDR3 runs 13 residues. The germline V and J ends were trimmed by 6 bases and 9 bases, with 15 bases remaining between them. Germline V lookup: CDR1 MDHEN, CDR2 SYDVKM. The DNA of the CDR3 is TGTGCCAGCAGGGGTGTTGGCCGCGGCATTCAGTACTTC. Its protein is CASRGVGRGIQYF.

The chain is built from TRBV7-2 and TRBJ2-5; D gene unclear. The J call could be wrong; TRBJ2-7 is a better fit for the DNA end. This CDR3 has 13 amino acids. CDR1 is SGHTA, CDR2 FQGNSA, per germline. CDR3 sequence: CASIEWGSYEQYF. The CDR3 DNA reads as TGTGCCAGCATCGAATGGGGATCCTACGAGCAGTACTTC.

This sequence joins TRBV2 and TRBJ2-1; a possible D gene is TRBD1 (6 bases). CDR3 size: 15 residues. The germline V and J ends were trimmed by 2 bases and 4 bases, with 12 bases remaining between them. Germline CDR1 is SNHLY and CDR2 is FYNNEI. The CDR3 sequence: CASSELGQTYNEQFF. Here the CDR3 DNA reads TGTGCCAGCAGTGAACTAGGACAGACTTACAATGAGCAGTTCTTC.

The chain is built from TRBV27 and TRBJ1-4; D perhaps matches TRBD1 (5 bases). Trimming shortened V by 5 bases and J by 8 bases, and 18 bases separated the two germline ends. The germline CDR1 and CDR2 sequences are MNHEY and SMNVEV (reference sequence). CDR3 length: 15 amino acids. In DNA, the CDR3 is TGTGCCAGCAGTACCCTCCGGGGGGGAGGGGAAAAACTGTTTTTT. This translates into CASSTLRGGGEKLFF.

The chain couples TRBV15 to TRBJ1-1; no firm D call. The V gene lost 6 bases and the J gene lost 1 base, with 3 bases spanning the gap. The germline CDR1 and CDR2 sequences are LNHNV and YYDKDF (reference sequence). The CDR3 runs to 11 residues. This CDR3 reads CATRGNTEAFF. CDR3 DNA sequence: TGTGCCACCAGGGGGAACACTGAAGCTTTCTTT.

The chain carries TRBV14 and TRBJ1-4; perhaps TRBD1 as D (5 bases). This CDR3 is built from 15 residues. CDR1 is SGHDN and CDR2 is FVKESK in the germline V gene. Trimming cost V 4 bases and J 7 bases, with 16 bases left between them. CDR3 nucleotides: TGTGCCAGCAGCCTCTCCGGGACGGGGCGTGAAAAACTGTTTTTT. The encoded protein is CASSLSGTGREKLFF.